This TCR beta chain emerged from a study of OX40 agonist ivuxolimab in advanced cancers. Study summary: Patients were treated with intravenous ivuxolimab, dosed at 0.01 to 10 mg/kg and infused every 2 weeks. Participants, approximately 80% male, averaged approximately 65 years of age, ranging from about 20 to 79. Anti-PD-1, anti-PD-L1 or anti-CTLA-4 therapy given earlier was allowed, and 30% to 45% had some. General study points: CD4+ and CD8+ T cells in blood underwent clonal expansion by week 6 at 0.1 to 3.0 mg/kg.

Trimming removed 1 base at V and 2 bases at J, with 5 bases between. The germline V gene encodes CDR1 KGHSH and CDR2 LQKENI. This CDR3 region has 13 residues. Libraries were prepared by immunoSEQ multiplex PCR; TCRdb keeps only in-frame clonotypes and omits some of them. The data hold some 76,000 clones, with approximately 84% observed a single time. About this clone: As yet, its antigen is unknown.

The V gene is TRBV18, the J gene TRBJ2-5; unclear D gene. Source: CD4+ or CD8+ T cells sorted from blood, taken in a trial of the OX40 agonist ivuxolimab. The source of this sequence is an adult with an advanced solid tumor such as melanoma, head and neck, liver or kidney cancer. CDR3 sequence: CASSPRLQETQYF. The CDR3 nucleotides read TGTGCCAGCTCACCACGGCTTCAAGAGACCCAGTACTTC.